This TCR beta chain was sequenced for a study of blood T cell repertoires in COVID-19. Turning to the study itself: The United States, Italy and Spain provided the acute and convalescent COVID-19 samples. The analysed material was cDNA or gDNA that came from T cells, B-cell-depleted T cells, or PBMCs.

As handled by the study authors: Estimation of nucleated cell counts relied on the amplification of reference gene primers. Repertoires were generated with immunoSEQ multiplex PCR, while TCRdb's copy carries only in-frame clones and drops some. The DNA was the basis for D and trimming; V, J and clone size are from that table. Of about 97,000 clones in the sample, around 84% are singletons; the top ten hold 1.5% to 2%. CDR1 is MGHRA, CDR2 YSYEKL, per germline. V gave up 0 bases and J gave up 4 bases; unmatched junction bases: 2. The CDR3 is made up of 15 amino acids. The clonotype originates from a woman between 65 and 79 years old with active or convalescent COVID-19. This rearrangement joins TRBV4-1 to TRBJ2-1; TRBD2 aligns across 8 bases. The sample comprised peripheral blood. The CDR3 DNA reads TGCGCCAGCAGCCAAGATCCGGGGGGGTACAATGAGCAGTTCTTC. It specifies CASSQDPGGYNEQFF.